This TCR beta chain emerged from a study of OX40 agonist ivuxolimab in advanced cancers. Study context: Patients in dose escalation had liver, melanoma, kidney or head and neck cancers. Broader study findings: Some nonresponders additionally presented with little normalized T-cell clonal expansion. Antigens targeted by the expanded peripheral T cells were not determined.

By share of the sample, this clone is medium-sized. Its target is unknown. The sampling schedule covered blood at baseline, cycle 4 day 1, and cycle 7 day 1. Method: immunoSEQ multiplex PCR; TCRdb's copy keeps in-frame clones and lacks some. The sample includes over 25,000 clones, around 85% seen only once; the top ten take under 25%. From germline, CDR1 is SGDLS and CDR2 YYNGEE. There are 15 residues in the CDR3. V was trimmed by 0 bases and J by 0 bases, leaving 6 bases between them. The chain is built from TRBV9 and TRBJ2-2; D possibly corresponds to TRBD1 (6 bases). The source of this sequence is an adult with an advanced solid tumor such as melanoma, head and neck, liver or kidney cancer. The specimen was CD4+ or CD8+ T cells sorted from blood, collected in a trial of the OX40 agonist ivuxolimab. CDR3 protein: CASSVEGANTGELFF. CDR3 DNA sequence: TGTGCCAGCAGCGTAGAGGGGGCGAACACCGGGGAGCTGTTTTTT.